The 3 T cell receptor beta chains listed next were all sequenced from one sample in a study of blood T cell repertoires in COVID-19. Only in-frame clones appear in the TCRdb table, and some are missing; sequencing was by immunoSEQ multiplex PCR. The table has roughly 450,000 clones, roughly 88% seen once. The material sequenced was PBMCs or T cells enriched from blood (not recorded which). Receptors were obtained from a man younger than 35 who had recovered from COVID-19.

This chain connects TRBV7-2 to TRBJ1-6, with 7 bases fitting TRBD1. The junction had 7 bases not matched to a gene; V was cut back by 4 bases and J by 10 bases. Per germline, CDR1 SGHTA and CDR2 FQGNSA. This CDR3 comprises 14 residues. In DNA, the CDR3 is TGTGCCAGCAGCTCAAACACAGGGGTATCACCCCTCCACTTT. Protein product: CASSSNTGVSPLHF.

This clone was seen only once. The chain employs TRBV3-1 (or the pseudogene TRBV3-2) and TRBJ1-5; no clear D. The CDR3 is 15 amino acids. Looked up from germline, CDR1 is LGHDT and CDR2 is YNNKEL (reference sequence). With 7 bases removed from V and 3 bases from J, the gap between germline ends came to 16 bases. CDR3 DNA: TGTGCCAGCACCTTGGACGGGGAGTTCAATCAGCCCCAGCATTTT. Amino acid sequence: CASTLDGEFNQPQHF.

The rearrangement joins TRBV19 to TRBJ1-5; D gene unclear. The CDR3 consists of 13 residues. Trimming took off 7 bases at V and 2 bases at J, with 9 bases between the two ends. Germline loops: CDR1 LNHDA, CDR2 SQIVND (reference sequence). This chain's CDR3 is CASISRGNQPQHF. DNA for the CDR3: TGTGCCAGTATCTCCCGGGGCAATCAGCCCCAGCATTTT.